What follows describes a single T cell receptor beta chain. The CDR3 end lies 3 residues beyond the end of the read and is filled in from the germline J gene. All donors had a single incident cervical HPV16 infection, not prevalent. In germline, CDR1 is SGHDN, CDR2 FVKESK. CDR3 length: 14 amino acids. V was shortened by 6 bases and J by 12 bases, with 18 bases between the two germline ends. The data were taken from a study of T cells in women clearing cervical HPV infection. In the study overall: Case blood drawn at lesion detection; control blood after infection cleared. Cases' blood sampling followed lesion detection by median about 150 days (90 to 200).

Data came from immunoSEQ multiplex PCR; TCRdb stores just in-frame clones and leaves some out. The repertoire table contains 20,000 to 25,000 clones. Sequenced: blood buffy coat. The J gene is TRBJ1-6, the V gene TRBV14; D might be TRBD1 (6 bases). The TCR originated in a woman aged 18-70 years with a cervical HPV16 infection that either progressed to CIN3+ or cleared (not recorded which). The DNA read from the CDR3 is TGTGCCAGCAGTGCGCGGTGGGCAGGGGAACCC. The encoded protein is CASSARWAGEP. The CDR3 in full is CASSARWAGEPLHF.